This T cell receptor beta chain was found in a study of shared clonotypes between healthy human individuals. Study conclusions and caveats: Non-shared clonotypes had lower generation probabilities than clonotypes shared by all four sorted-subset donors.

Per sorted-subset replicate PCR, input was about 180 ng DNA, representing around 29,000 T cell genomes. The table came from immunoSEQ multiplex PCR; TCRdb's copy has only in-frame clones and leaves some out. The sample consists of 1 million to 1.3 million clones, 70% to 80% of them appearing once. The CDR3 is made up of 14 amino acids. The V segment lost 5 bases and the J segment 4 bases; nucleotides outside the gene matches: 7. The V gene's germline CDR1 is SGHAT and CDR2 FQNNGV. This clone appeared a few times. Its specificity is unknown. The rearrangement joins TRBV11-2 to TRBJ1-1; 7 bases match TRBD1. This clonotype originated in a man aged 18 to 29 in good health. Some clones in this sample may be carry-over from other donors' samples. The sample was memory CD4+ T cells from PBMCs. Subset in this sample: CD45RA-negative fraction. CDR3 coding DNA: TGTGCCAGCAGCGCTACAGGGGTGGGCACTGAAGCTTTCTTT. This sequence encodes CASSATGVGTEAFF.